Sequencing of this T cell receptor (beta chain) was carried out in a study of T cell clones after liver transplantation. Study context: Liver transplant recipients had immunosuppression withdrawal attempted within 2 years. A pre-transplant mixed lymphocyte reaction with TCRbeta sequencing defined graft-donor-reactive clones followed in post-transplant blood.

The J segment lost 3 bases and the V segment lost 1 base, leaving 3 bases of the junction unmatched. Germline V CDR1 and CDR2: SGHTA, FQGNSA. CDR3 length: 15 amino acids. Points on this clone: The antigen remains unidentified.

General study results and limits: In a couple of subjects, few donor cells limited the measurable donor-reactive repertoire.

TCRdb's table, derived via immunoSEQ multiplex PCR, lists solely in-frame clones and lacks some. The repertoire holds 45,000 to 55,000 clones, with approximately 84% as singletons. The clonotype was recovered from a human donor who received a liver transplant. The material sequenced was CD4+ T cells from blood, taken before liver transplant. The gene calls are TRBV7-2 and TRBJ2-3; TRBD2 matches at 8 bases. The CDR3 bases are TGTGCCAGCAGCTTAGATATAGCGGGGACAGATACGCAGTATTTT. It specifies CASSLDIAGTDTQYF. The variable domain in full, completed from reference TRBV7-2 and TRBJ2-3, reads GAGVSQSPSNKVTEKGKDVELRCDPISGHTALYWYRQSLGQGLEFLIYFQGNSAPDKSGLPSDRFSAERTGGSVSTLTIQRTQQEDSAVYLCASSLDIAGTDTQYFGPGTRLTVL.